The entry below describes one T cell receptor (beta chain). Its antigen is still unknown. This sample was included in a study of T-cell memory formation after mild COVID-19. Broader study findings: Contracting clones, day 15 to 85, had balanced CD4/CD8, and later expanders favored CD4+.

MiXCR was run by TCRdb on the 5' RACE reads, yielding one entry per CDR3 protein. Of 500,000 to 650,000 distinct CDR3 sequences listed, about 20% are singletons. The specimen sequenced was PBMCs or a T cell subset sorted from them (not recorded which). This TCR derives from an adult woman who had mild COVID-19 (a few samples of this study predate the infection). Cell type and time point are not known.

The CDR3 sequence: CASSEGTSGFPDNEQFF. In nucleotides, the CDR3 is TGTGCCAGCAGCGAGGGGACTAGCGGGTTTCCTGACAATGAGCAGTTCTTC. This chain uses TRBV7-8 with TRBJ2-1; 12 nucleotides line up with TRBD2. V shed 5 bases and J 5 bases; nucleotides not matched to a gene: 10. The CDR3 contains 17 residues. Germline V gene data show CDR1 as SGHVS and CDR2 as FQNEAQ.